Below, 24 T cell receptor beta chains from the same sample are listed, as sequenced in a study of cytomegalovirus exposure and HLA in healthy donors. The primer mix had 60 Vbeta and 13 Jbeta primers. Some clones are missing from TCRdb's copy, which holds only in-frame ones; the method was immunoSEQ multiplex PCR. The table has under 250,000 clones, 85% seen once. Sequenced sample: PBMCs. These TCRs come from a girl aged 2 to 10 in good health and CMV-seronegative.

The V and J genes are TRBV20-1 and TRBJ1-1; 7 bases are a match to TRBD1. CDR3 length: 11 amino acids. Germline V gene data show CDR1 as DFQATT and CDR2 as SNEGSKA (reference sequence). The CDR3 nucleotides read TGCCGCATCAGGGGGGACACTGAAGCTTTCTTT. Protein sequence: CRIRGDTEAFF.

This chain links TRBV5-4 with TRBJ2-3; 11 bases align to TRBD2. The CDR3 is 17 residues long. The germline gives CDR1 SGHNT, CDR2 YYREEE (reference sequence). Trimming at V came to 4 bases and at J to 2 bases, leaving 9 bases not matched to a gene. In DNA form, the CDR3 reads TGTGCCAGCAGCCAGACTAGCGGGGCCCTAAACACAGATACGCAGTATTTT. This translates into CASSQTSGALNTDTQYF.

This chain joins TRBV6-5 and TRBJ2-7; TRBD1 is a possible D gene (5 bases). Looked up from germline, CDR1 is MNHEY and CDR2 is SVGAGI. This CDR3 contains 16 residues. V was cut by 2 bases and J by 4 bases, with 18 bases left in between. The CDR3 bases are TGTGCCAGCAGTTACCGATTGACAGTCGTGAAGTACGAGCAGTACTTC. This sequence encodes CASSYRLTVVKYEQYF.

J is TRBJ1-2 and V is TRBV6-5; possibly TRBD1 for D (5 bases). The CDR3 is made up of 13 amino acids. Trimming took off 6 bases at V and 4 bases at J, with 12 bases between the two ends. Germline V gene sequence: CDR1 MNHEY, CDR2 SVGAGI. The CDR3 nucleotides are TGTGCCAGCAGACTGACAGAGGTCTATGGCTACACCTTC. It specifies CASRLTEVYGYTF.

The count of this clone is one. The chain recombines TRBV6-5 with TRBJ2-1; possible D gene TRBD2, 6 bases. The germline V and J ends were trimmed by 2 bases and 4 bases, with 6 bases remaining between them. Germline CDR1 is MNHEY and CDR2 is SVGAGI. The CDR3 sequence is 13 residues long. In DNA form, the CDR3 reads TGTGCCAGCAGTTACGGGGGGTACAATGAGCAGTTCTTC. Its protein product is CASSYGGYNEQFF.

This clone appeared a single time. The gene calls are TRBV19 and TRBJ1-5, with 8 bases aligning to TRBD1. J gave up 5 bases and V 5 bases, and 8 bases lay outside the gene matches. Germline V gives CDR1 LNHDA, CDR2 SQIVND (reference sequence). This CDR3 spans 15 amino acids. In DNA, the CDR3 is TGTGCCAGTAGTGCGGGACAGGTTGGTTATCAGCCCCAGCATTTT. Protein product: CASSAGQVGYQPQHF. Using reference TRBV19 and TRBJ1-5 for the parts outside the CDR3, the full variable domain is DGGITQSPKYLFRKEGQNVTLSCEQNLNHDAMYWYRQDPGQGLRLIYYSQIVNDFQKGDIAEGYSVSREKKESFPLTVTSAQKNPTAFYLCASSAGQVGYQPQHFGDGTRLSIL.

This chain links TRBV5-1 with TRBJ1-4; 8 nucleotides match TRBD1. Trimming removed 4 bases from V and 8 bases from J; junction bases left unmatched: 13. The CDR3 covers 16 residues. Per germline, CDR1 SGHRS and CDR2 YFSETQ. The CDR3 region is CASSLRPGGLREKLFF. The CDR3 nucleotides are TGCGCCAGCAGCCTACGACCAGGGGGCCTTCGCGAAAAACTGTTTTTT.

The rearrangement links TRBV6-5 to TRBJ2-7; 9 nucleotides agree with TRBD2. The CDR3 covers 15 residues. In germline, CDR1 is MNHEY, CDR2 SVGAGI. V trimming: 2 bases; J trimming: 5 bases; junction bases outside the gene matches: 7. The CDR3 DNA follows: TGTGCCAGCAGTTACGAAAGCGGGGGGAATCACGAGCAGTACTTC. It encodes CASSYESGGNHEQYF.

This sequence joins TRBV13 and TRBJ2-1; 10 bases align to TRBD2. The ends lost 1 base at V and 6 bases at J; junction bases unmatched: 9. The CDR3 covers 17 residues. Germline CDR1 reads PRHDT; CDR2 reads FYEKMQ (reference sequence). CDR3 sequence: CASSLAQLAGPGNEQFF. CDR3 nucleotides: TGTGCCAGCAGCTTAGCCCAACTAGCGGGGCCAGGCAATGAGCAGTTCTTC.

The chain couples TRBV6-1 to TRBJ1-2; possibly TRBD1 for D (6 bases). With 6 bases removed from V and 7 bases from J, the gap between germline ends came to 15 bases. Germline V CDR1 and CDR2: MNHNS, SASEGT. This CDR3 is built from 13 residues. This CDR3 reads CASSLNREGGYTF. The CDR3 DNA reads TGTGCCAGCAGCCTAAACAGGGAAGGTGGCTACACCTTC.

V and J are TRBV6-4 and TRBJ2-6, with TRBD1 matching 8 bases. The CDR3 covers 17 residues. With V trimmed by 5 bases and J by 2 bases, 8 bases remained unmatched. Germline V gene data show CDR1 as MRHNA and CDR2 as SNTAGT. The CDR3 nucleotides are TGTGCCAGCAGTCCACAACTGACAGGGGCTGGGGCCAACGTCCTGACTTTC. This encodes CASSPQLTGAGANVLTF.

This chain joins TRBV11-2 and TRBJ1-1; weak D call: TRBD1 (6 bases). The CDR3 has 11 residues. Germline values: CDR1 SGHAT, CDR2 FQNNGV. The V end lost 5 bases, the J end lost 7 bases, and 8 bases lay between the germline ends. The DNA for the CDR3 is TGTGCCAGCAGCCGGACAGTTGAAGCTTTCTTT. Its protein product is CASSRTVEAFF.

J is TRBJ1-1 and V is TRBV19, with a weak D call TRBD1 (6 bases). The V end lost 1 base, the J end lost 4 bases, and 10 bases lay between the germline ends. Germline V gene sequence: CDR1 LNHDA, CDR2 SQIVND (reference sequence). The CDR3 spans 14 residues. The CDR3 spells CASSIAGEFTEAFF. CDR3 nucleotide sequence: TGTGCCAGTAGTATAGCAGGGGAGTTCACTGAAGCTTTCTTT.

Only one count was recorded for this clone. The chain uses TRBV7-2 and TRBJ2-2, with a weak D call TRBD1 (5 bases). V lost 5 bases and J 8 bases, leaving 18 bases between the germline ends. Germline assignment: CDR1 SGHTA and CDR2 FQGNSA. The CDR3 extends over 15 amino acids. The CDR3 DNA reads as TGTGCCAGCAGCGCCGACAACAGGCGGTCGGGGGAGCTGTTTTTT. This encodes CASSADNRRSGELFF.

The chain uses TRBV18 and TRBJ2-7; D call uncertain. Trimming took off 5 bases at V and 7 bases at J, with 9 bases between the two ends. The CDR3 length is 11 residues. From germline, CDR1 is KGHSH and CDR2 LQKENI. In nucleotides, the CDR3 is TGTGCCAGCTCATCCTCGAGAGAGCAGTACTTC. Translating gives CASSSSREQYF.

The chain carries TRBV2 and TRBJ1-3; D is ambiguous. Germline loops: CDR1 SNHLY, CDR2 FYNNEI. V lost 3 bases and J lost 1, with 7 bases in between. The CDR3 length is 14 residues. CDR3 nucleotide sequence: TGTGCCAGCAGTGAGTCCTTGTCTGGAAACACCATATATTTT. Amino acids: CASSESLSGNTIYF.

The table lists this clone with a count of one. The chain couples TRBV7-6 to TRBJ2-7; 8 bases map to TRBD2. The CDR3 runs to 14 residues. Losses at the gene ends were 5 bases for V and 3 bases for J; bases not matched to a gene: 6. The germline V gene has CDR1 SGHVS and CDR2 FNYEAQ. The DNA for the CDR3 is TGTGCCAGCAGCGCGTCCAGCGGGAGCTACGAGCAGTACTTC. Its translation: CASSASSGSYEQYF.

The CDR3 DNA sequence: TGTGCCAGCAGCGAGCAAGCGGGAGGTGGCGCAGATACGCAGTATTTT. Translated: CASSEQAGGGADTQYF. V gene TRBV11-2 combines with J gene TRBJ2-3; 9 bases are shared with TRBD2. Unmatched junction bases numbered 10, after V lost 5 bases and J lost 4 bases. The V gene's germline CDR1 is SGHAT and CDR2 FQNNGV. The CDR3 loop spans 16 amino acids.

CDR3 loop: CASSHRGTGPYNEQFF. CDR3 nucleotides: TGTGCCAGCAGTCACCGGGGGACAGGTCCCTACAATGAGCAGTTCTTC. This chain joins TRBV27 and TRBJ2-1, with 8 bases aligning to TRBD1. Trimming removed 5 bases from V and 2 bases from J; junction bases left unmatched: 8. Germline CDR1 is MNHEY and CDR2 is SMNVEV (reference sequence). The CDR3 is 16 amino acids.

The chain joins TRBV15 to TRBJ2-7, with 8 bases lining up with TRBD2. There are 15 residues in the CDR3. The germline V gene has CDR1 LNHNV and CDR2 YYDKDF (reference sequence). Unmatched junction bases numbered 3, after V lost 1 base and J lost 1 base. DNA of the CDR3: TGTGCCACCAGCAGAGGGATAGCGGGGTCCTACGAGCAGTACTTC. Amino acid sequence: CATSRGIAGSYEQYF.

V usage is TRBV2 and J usage is TRBJ2-7; 10 nucleotides line up with TRBD2. The CDR3 extends over 16 amino acids. With 2 bases clipped from V and 6 bases from J, the junction kept 10 bases outside the gene matches. Germline values: CDR1 SNHLY, CDR2 FYNNEI. CDR3 in DNA: TGTGCCAGCAGTGAACACATCACTAGCGGGATTAGCGAGCAGTACTTC. Its translation: CASSEHITSGISEQYF.

The CDR3 spells CASSSKTSGSTDTQYF. The CDR3 bases are TGTGCCAGCAGCTCGAAGACTAGCGGTAGCACAGATACGCAGTATTTT. The chain joins TRBV5-4 to TRBJ2-3; 9 positions agree with TRBD2. With 3 bases clipped from V and 0 bases from J, the junction kept 5 bases outside the gene matches. The CDR3 sequence is 16 residues long. Germline V CDR1 and CDR2: SGHNT, YYREEE (reference sequence).

This rearrangement joins TRBV5-1 to TRBJ2-7, with D possibly TRBD2 on 6 matching bases. Trimming stripped 4 bases from V and 0 bases from J, with 8 bases between. Per the germline V gene, CDR1 is SGHRS and CDR2 is YFSETQ. This CDR3 spans 13 amino acids. CDR3 sequence: CASSLANSYEQYF. Written as DNA, the CDR3 is TGCGCCAGCAGCCTAGCGAACTCCTACGAGCAGTACTTC.

This clone came up a few times. The chain combines TRBV6-1 with TRBJ1-5, with D unresolved. The ends were cut back, 2 bases at V and 9 bases at J, with 8 bases in the middle. The CDR3 loop spans 12 amino acids. The germline V gene encodes CDR1 MNHNS and CDR2 SASEGT. Here the CDR3 reads CASSELPLPQHF. The CDR3 DNA sequence: TGTGCCAGCAGTGAACTTCCCCTGCCCCAGCATTTT.